These T cell receptor beta chains were read from a single sample in a study of OX40 agonist ivuxolimab in advanced cancers. Generated by immunoSEQ multiplex PCR, the TCRdb table keeps only in-frame clones and is missing some. The sample yields about 69,000 clones, 75% to 95% seen once. Sequencing used CD4+ or CD8+ T cells sorted from blood, obtained in a trial of the OX40 agonist ivuxolimab. The source is an adult with an advanced solid tumor such as melanoma, head and neck, liver or kidney cancer. Both conserved end residues are part of each CDR3. The D gene is left open where the match is weak. Clone size, where shown, is once, few, many, or a class for clones that have expanded.

>-|TRBV7-7|TRBJ1-1|13|few
CASSSGQNTEAFF
TGTGCTAGCAGCTCGGGACAGAACACTGAAGCTTTCTTT
>TRBD1|TRBV14|TRBJ1-1|14|-
CASSLTGSDIEAFF
TGTGCCAGCAGCTTGACAGGGTCTGACATTGAAGCTTTCTTT
>TRBD2|TRBV29-1|TRBJ2-1|14|few
CSVVRLAGGYEQFF
TGCAGCGTTGTGAGGCTAGCGGGAGGGTATGAGCAGTTCTTC
>-|TRBV6-5|TRBJ1-1|13|-
CASSYSWNTEAFF
TGTGCCAGCAGTTACTCCTGGAACACTGAAGCTTTCTTT
>-|TRBV15|TRBJ1-4|15|-
CATSQGIGPNEKLFF
TGTGCCACCAGTCAGGGGATCGGCCCAAATGAAAAACTGTTTTTT
>TRBD1|TRBV19|TRBJ2-7|14|medium-sized
CASSAGTGNYEQYF
TGTGCCAGTAGTGCGGGGACAGGTAACTACGAGCAGTACTTC
>TRBD1|TRBV5-4|TRBJ2-1|16|-
CASSSTTGGAYNEQFF
TGTGCCAGCAGCTCAACCACAGGGGGCGCCTACAATGAGCAGTTCTTC
>-|TRBV27|TRBJ2-7|13|-
CASSSGISYEQYF
TGTGCCAGCAGTTCCGGGATCTCCTACGAGCAGTACTTC
>-|TRBV11-3|TRBJ1-1|16|-
CASSPRRTGENTEAFF
TGTGCCAGCAGCCCTCGGCGCACGGGGGAGAACACTGAAGCTTTCTTT
>-|TRBV6-5|TRBJ1-1|13|-
CASGGHMNTEAFF
TGTGCTAGTGGAGGGCACATGAACACTGAAGCTTTCTTT
>TRBD1|TRBV4-2|TRBJ1-3|18|-
CASSHHKGQGDSGNTIYF
TGTGCCAGCAGCCACCATAAAGGACAGGGCGATTCTGGAAACACCATATATTTT
>-|TRBV7-9|TRBJ2-7|14|-
CASSSGLISYEQYF
TGTGCCAGCAGTTCGGGACTGATTTCCTACGAGCAGTACTTC
>TRBD2|TRBV27|TRBJ2-1|15|-
CASSHLASIAGEQFF
TGTGCCAGCAGCCATCTAGCGTCTATAGCGGGTGAGCAGTTCTTC
>-|TRBV9|TRBJ1-2|16|once
CASSVGPMGGVGGYTF
TGTGCCAGCAGCGTAGGTCCCATGGGGGGGGTCGGTGGCTACACCTTC
>TRBD2|TRBV7-9|TRBJ2-3|14|-
CASSVLAGGDTQYF
TGTGCCAGCAGCGTTCTAGCGGGGGGAGATACGCAGTATTTT
>TRBD2|TRBV28|TRBJ2-3|15|-
CATHSSGSREDTQYF
TGTGCCACTCATAGTAGCGGGAGTCGGGAAGATACGCAGTATTTT
>-|TRBV11-2|TRBJ2-1|15|-
CASSLGRSVYNEQFF
TGTGCCAGCAGCTTAGGCAGGTCCGTTTACAATGAGCAGTTCTTC
>-|TRBV30|TRBJ2-1|15|-
CAWSRRGTLYNEQFF
TGTGCCTGGAGTAGAAGGGGGACCTTATACAATGAGCAGTTCTTC
>-|TRBV7-9|TRBJ2-1|12|-
CASRPRYEKQFF
TGTGCCAGCAGGCCCCGTTATGAGAAGCAGTTCTTC
>-|TRBV5-1|TRBJ2-1|14|-
CASSSTDTNNEQFF
TGCGCCAGCAGCTCAACCGATACGAACAATGAGCAGTTCTTC
>-|TRBV4-3|TRBJ2-1|14|-
CASSQGGTYNEQFF
TGCGCCAGCAGCCAAGGGGGTACCTACAATGAGCAGTTCTTC
>TRBD1|TRBV5-5|TRBJ1-4|17|-
CASSGQRGQPGAEKLFF
TGTGCCAGCAGCGGACAAAGGGGACAGCCTGGAGCGGAAAAACTGTTTTTT
>-|TRBV4-1|TRBJ1-3|12|-
CASSQDVNTIYF
TGCGCCAGCAGCCAAGATGTAAACACCATATATTTT
>-|TRBV1|TRBJ1-2|14|-
CTSSSGPAAGGYTF
TGCACCAGCAGCAGTGGACCCGCCGCGGGAGGCTACACCTTC
>-|TRBV13|TRBJ2-2|12|-
CASRLNPGELFF
TGTGCCAGCAGACTTAACCCCGGGGAGCTGTTTTTT
>-|TRBV4-1|TRBJ2-7|13|-
CASSAGSAYEQYF
TGCGCCAGCAGTGCGGGGTCGGCCTACGAGCAGTACTTC
>-|TRBV27|TRBJ2-7|16|-
CASSSRSGLSSYEQYF
TGTGCCAGCAGTTCCCGATCTGGACTGAGCTCCTACGAGCAGTACTTC
>-|TRBV7-9|TRBJ2-7|15|-
CASGGGPSSSYEQYF
TGTGCCAGCGGAGGCGGACCCTCCTCATCCTACGAGCAGTACTTC
>-|TRBV5-6|TRBJ2-1|12|-
CASSFYGTEQFF
TGTGCCAGCAGCTTTTACGGGACAGAGCAGTTCTTC
>TRBD1|TRBV11-3|TRBJ1-1|14|-
CASSSGQGDTEAFF
TGTGCCAGCAGCTCGGGACAGGGGGACACTGAAGCTTTCTTT
>-|TRBV15|TRBJ2-1|13|-
CATSRSSYNEQFF
TGTGCCACCAGCAGGTCGAGCTACAATGAGCAGTTCTTC
>-|TRBV29-1|TRBJ2-7|11|-
CSARTNYEQYF
TGCAGCGCCCGAACCAACTACGAGCAGTACTTC
>TRBD2|TRBV7-3|TRBJ2-1|16|-
CASSLFGAGENNEQFF
TGTGCCAGCAGCTTATTTGGGGCGGGGGAAAACAATGAGCAGTTCTTC
>TRBD2|TRBV25-1|TRBJ2-1|15|-
CASSGTSARYNEQFF
TGTGCCAGCAGTGGAACTAGCGCGCGTTACAATGAGCAGTTCTTC
>-|TRBV28|TRBJ2-1|15|-
CASSLTAGLYNEQFF
TGTGCCAGCAGCCTGACAGCGGGCCTATACAATGAGCAGTTCTTC
>-|TRBV9|TRBJ2-3|16|-
CASSVVEGGYTDTQYF
TGTGCCAGCAGCGTAGTCGAGGGGGGTTACACAGATACGCAGTATTTT
>-|TRBV9|TRBJ2-7|13|-
CASGLGGSYEQYF
TGTGCCAGCGGTCTCGGCGGCTCCTACGAGCAGTACTTC
>-|TRBV7-9|TRBJ2-3|18|-
CASSLAIKTSGSTDTQYF
TGTGCCAGCAGCTTAGCTATCAAGACTAGTGGGAGCACAGATACGCAGTATTTT
>TRBD2|TRBV5-1|TRBJ2-3|22|-
CASSLVTAGGPYLFQESDTQYF
TGCGCCAGCAGCTTGGTGACAGCGGGGGGGCCATATCTATTCCAGGAGTCAGATACGCAGTATTTT
>-|TRBV28|TRBJ2-3|14|-
CASSLLLVTDTQYF
TGTGCCAGCAGTTTATTGCTAGTCACAGATACGCAGTATTTT
>-|TRBV7-9|TRBJ2-3|14|-
CASRRDSLTDTQYF
TGTGCCAGCAGGAGGGACTCTCTCACAGATACGCAGTATTTT
>TRBD1|TRBV5-1|TRBJ2-3|16|-
CASSLVGQGWTDTQYF
TGCGCCAGCAGCTTGGTGGGACAGGGTTGGACAGATACGCAGTATTTT
>-|TRBV29-1|TRBJ2-3|12|once
CSVPRAADTQYF
TGCAGCGTTCCCAGGGCGGCAGATACGCAGTATTTT
>-|TRBV27|TRBJ2-6|15|-
CASSPIPSGANVLTF
TGTGCCAGCAGTCCCATCCCTTCTGGGGCCAACGTCCTGACTTTC
>-|TRBV7-2|TRBJ2-3|12|-
CAIRPEVDTQYF
TGTGCCATCCGTCCGGAAGTCGATACGCAGTATTTT